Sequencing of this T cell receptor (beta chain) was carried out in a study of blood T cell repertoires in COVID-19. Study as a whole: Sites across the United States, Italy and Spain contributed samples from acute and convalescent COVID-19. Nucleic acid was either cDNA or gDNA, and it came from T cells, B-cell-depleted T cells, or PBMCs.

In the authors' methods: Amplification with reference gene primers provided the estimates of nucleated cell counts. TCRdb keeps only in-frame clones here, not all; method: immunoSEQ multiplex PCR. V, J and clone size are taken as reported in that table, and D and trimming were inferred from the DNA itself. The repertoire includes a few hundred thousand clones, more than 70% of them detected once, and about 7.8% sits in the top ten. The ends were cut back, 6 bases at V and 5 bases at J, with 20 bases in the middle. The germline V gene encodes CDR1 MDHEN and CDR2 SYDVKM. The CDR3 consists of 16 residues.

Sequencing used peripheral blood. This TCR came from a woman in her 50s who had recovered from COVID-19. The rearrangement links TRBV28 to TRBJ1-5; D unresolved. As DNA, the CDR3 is TGTGCCAGCAGCAGGATCACGACAATCGCCCATCAGCCCCAGCATTTT. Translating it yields CASSRITTIAHQPQHF.